The 13 T cell receptor beta chains listed next were all sequenced from one sample in a study of quantifying T cell responses using KT2 cells. Study-wide background: Reverse transcription used primers in the TCR alpha and beta constant regions.

Each cDNA got a UMI-containing oligo ligated at its 3' end. The first PCR ran roughly 4 cycles with an equimolar RC1.1 and RC1.2 beta primer mix. TCRdb processed the UMI-ligation and nested PCR reads anew with MiXCR; each CDR3 protein has one entry. The sample carries 25,000 to 35,000 distinct CDR3 sequences, approximately 7% recorded once. The specimen was PBMCs spiked with cells of the T cell clone KT2. These receptors all stem from a human donor.

By its share, this clonotype is medium-sized. The V and J genes are TRBV29-1 and TRBJ1-1, with D hard to call. The CDR3 loop spans 13 amino acids. V was pared by 4 bases and J by 4 bases, with 13 bases between. The V gene's germline CDR1 is SQVTM and CDR2 ANQGSEA. The CDR3 reads CSVGAGKGTEAFF. CDR3 sequence (DNA): TGCAGCGTTGGGGCCGGGAAGGGCACTGAAGCTTTCTTT.

In this sample, this clonotype is medium-sized. This chain connects TRBV5-1 to TRBJ1-1, with D possibly being TRBD1 (6 bases). The CDR3 totals 16 residues. Trimming took 4 bases from V and 3 from J, leaving 19 bases between them. CDR1 and CDR2 (germline): SGHRS, YFSETQ. CDR3 DNA sequence: TGCGCCAGCAGCCCCCAGACAGGAGAAACGGACACTGAAGCTTTCTTT. Translated, it gives CASSPQTGETDTEAFF.

Many counts were recorded for this clonotype. This chain joins TRBV7-8 and TRBJ1-1, with D tentatively TRBD1 (6 bases). Germline values: CDR1 SGHVS, CDR2 FQNEAQ. V lost 5 bases to trimming and J lost 5 bases, with 18 bases between them. The CDR3 covers 15 residues. The CDR3 coding sequence is TGTGCCAGCAGCGAGGACAGTCCCAGTGGGACTGAAGCTTTCTTT. This gives the protein CASSEDSPSGTEAFF.

This clonotype was detected a few times. The V call is TRBV3-1, the J call TRBJ2-3, with 8 bases identical to TRBD1. The germline V gene encodes CDR1 LGHDT and CDR2 YNNKEL (reference sequence). Trimming took 4 bases from V and 3 from J; bases not matched to a gene: 9. This CDR3 is built from 16 residues. DNA for the CDR3: TGTGCCAGCAGCCGAGAGACAGGGGCCGGGACAGATACGCAGTATTTT. Translating gives CASSRETGAGTDTQYF.

The table lists this clonotype with many counts. In nucleotides, the CDR3 is TGCGCCAGCAGTGAGTCGATGCCAGAGTATAATTCACCCCTCCACTTT. This gives the protein CASSESMPEYNSPLHF. The V gene is TRBV10-2, the J gene TRBJ1-6; D unclear. Germline-derived CDR1 and CDR2 are WSHSY and SAAADI. V dropped 0 bases and J dropped 4 bases, with 10 bases sitting between them. The CDR3 has 16 residues.

This clonotype was counted ten times or more. The V call is TRBV27, the J call TRBJ1-1; D not certain. In germline, CDR1 is MNHEY, CDR2 SMNVEV (reference sequence). The ends were cut back, 0 bases at V and 1 base at J, with 9 bases in the middle. CDR3 length: 15 amino acids. The CDR3 here is CASSLSPKPNTEAFF. DNA of the CDR3: TGTGCCAGCAGTTTATCTCCAAAACCGAACACTGAAGCTTTCTTT.

This clonotype was seen only a few times. This chain connects TRBV5-1 to TRBJ2-3, with D perhaps matching TRBD2 (5 bases). The germline V and J ends were trimmed by 1 base and 6 bases, with 6 bases remaining between them. The CDR3 covers 12 residues. CDR1 and CDR2 from the germline V gene are SGHRS and YFSETQ. As DNA, the CDR3 is TGCGCCAGCAGCTTGAGGGAGGATACGCAGTATTTT. Translated, it gives CASSLREDTQYF. The full variable domain, rest sourced from reference TRBV5-1 and TRBJ2-3, is KAGVTQTPRYLIKTRGQQVTLSCSPISGHRSVSWYQQTPGQGLQFLFEYFSETQRNKGNFPGRFSGRQFSNSRSEMNVSTLELGDSALYLCASSLREDTQYFGPGTRLTVL.

This clonotype was observed once. This CDR3 reads CSGLAGGLGTQYF. The CDR3 DNA is TGCAGTGGACTAGCGGGGGGGCTTGGTACGCAGTATTTT. V is TRBV20-1 and J is TRBJ2-3; the match to TRBD2 covers 14 bases. With V trimmed by 7 bases and J by 8 bases, 5 bases remained unmatched. The CDR3 has 13 residues. Germline V gives CDR1 DFQATT, CDR2 SNEGSKA (reference sequence).

This chain connects TRBV4-1 to TRBJ1-1, with D hard to call. With 0 bases removed from V and 7 bases from J, the gap between germline ends came to 12 bases. The CDR3 contains 14 residues. Germline lookup yields CDR1 MGHRA and CDR2 YSYEKL. This CDR3 is CASSQEVRLYEAFF. Written as DNA, the CDR3 is TGCGCCAGCAGCCAAGAGGTCAGGCTGTATGAAGCTTTCTTT.

This clonotype has only a few counts. V is TRBV6-1 and J is TRBJ1-6; 9 bases align to TRBD1. V shed 5 bases, J shed 9 bases, and the junction held 11 bases outside the gene matches. The CDR3 is made up of 16 amino acids. In germline, CDR1 is MNHNS, CDR2 SASEGT. CDR3 in amino acids: CASSYERGQGSSPLHF. CDR3 nucleotide sequence: TGTGCCAGCAGTTACGAACGGGGACAGGGCAGTTCACCCCTCCACTTT.

This clonotype was picked up a small number of times. Here the CDR3 DNA reads TGTGCCAGCAGCCAAGGGCCAGGCGCTGGCTACACCTTC. Translating gives CASSQGPGAGYTF. The J gene is TRBJ1-2, the V gene TRBV16; unclear D gene. This CDR3 has 13 amino acids. Germline CDR1 KGHSY, CDR2 FQNENV. V lost 2 bases, J lost 7 bases, and 11 bases lay in between.

The V call is TRBV5-1, the J call TRBJ2-7; 9 positions agree with TRBD1. CDR1 and CDR2 from the germline V gene are SGHRS and YFSETQ. The CDR3 has 13 amino acids. J lost 5 bases, V lost 3 bases, and 3 bases had no gene match. CDR3 sequence: CASSWGQGDEQYF. CDR3 bases: TGCGCCAGCAGCTGGGGACAGGGTGACGAGCAGTACTTC.

This clonotype was recorded many times. The chain joins TRBV20-1 to TRBJ1-2, with 7 bases lining up with TRBD1. CDR1 DFQATT and CDR2 SNEGSKA come from the germline V gene (reference sequence). This CDR3 spans 12 amino acids. With 0 bases clipped from V and 8 bases from J, the junction kept 3 bases outside the gene matches. The CDR3 sequence is CSARDQGGGYTF. CDR3 sequence (DNA): TGCAGTGCTAGAGATCAGGGGGGGGGCTACACCTTC.